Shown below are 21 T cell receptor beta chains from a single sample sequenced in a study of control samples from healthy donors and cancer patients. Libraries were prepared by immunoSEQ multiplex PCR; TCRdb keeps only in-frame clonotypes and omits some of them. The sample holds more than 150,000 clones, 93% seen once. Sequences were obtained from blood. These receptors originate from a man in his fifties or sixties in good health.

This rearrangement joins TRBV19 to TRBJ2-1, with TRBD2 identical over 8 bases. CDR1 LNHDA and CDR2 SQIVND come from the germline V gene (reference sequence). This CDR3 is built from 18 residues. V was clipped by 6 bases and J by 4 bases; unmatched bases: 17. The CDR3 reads CASSTPRHSGRMYNEQFF. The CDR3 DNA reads TGTGCCAGTAGCACCCCCCGCCACAGCGGGAGAATGTACAATGAGCAGTTCTTC.

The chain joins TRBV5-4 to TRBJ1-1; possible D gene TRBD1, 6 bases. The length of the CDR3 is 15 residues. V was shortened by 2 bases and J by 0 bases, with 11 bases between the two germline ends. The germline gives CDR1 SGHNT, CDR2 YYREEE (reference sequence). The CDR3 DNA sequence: TGTGCCAGCAGCTTACGGGGGCGGGTGAACACTGAAGCTTTCTTT. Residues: CASSLRGRVNTEAFF. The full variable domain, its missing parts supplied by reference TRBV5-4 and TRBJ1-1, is ETGVTQSPTHLIKTRGQQVTLRCSSQSGHNTVSWYQQALGQGPQFIFQYYREEENGRGNFPPRFSGLQFPNYSSELNVNALELDDSALYLCASSLRGRVNTEAFFGQGTRLTVV.

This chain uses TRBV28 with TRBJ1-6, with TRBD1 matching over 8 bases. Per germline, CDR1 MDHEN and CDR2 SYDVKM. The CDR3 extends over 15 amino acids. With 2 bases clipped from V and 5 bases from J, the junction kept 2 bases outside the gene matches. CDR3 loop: CASSLIQGDNSPLHF. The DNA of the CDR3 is TGTGCCAGCAGTTTAATACAGGGGGATAATTCACCCCTCCACTTT.

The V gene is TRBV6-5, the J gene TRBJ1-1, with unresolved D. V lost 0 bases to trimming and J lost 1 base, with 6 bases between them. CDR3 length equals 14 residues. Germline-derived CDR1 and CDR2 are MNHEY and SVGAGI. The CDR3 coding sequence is TGTGCCAGCAGTTACTCTCCCGCGAACACTGAAGCTTTCTTT. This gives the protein CASSYSPANTEAFF.

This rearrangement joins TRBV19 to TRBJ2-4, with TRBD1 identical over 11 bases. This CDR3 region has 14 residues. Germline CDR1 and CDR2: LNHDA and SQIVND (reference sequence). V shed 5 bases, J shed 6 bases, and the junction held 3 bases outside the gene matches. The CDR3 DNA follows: TGTGCCAGTAGTCCCGGACAGGGGGCAAACATTCAGTACTTC. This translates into CASSPGQGANIQYF.

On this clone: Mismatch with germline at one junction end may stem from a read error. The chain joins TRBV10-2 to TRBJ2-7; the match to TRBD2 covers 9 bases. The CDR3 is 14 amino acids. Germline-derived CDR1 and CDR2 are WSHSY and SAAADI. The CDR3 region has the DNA TGCGCCAGCATTGAGACTAGCGGTCCCTACGAGCAGTACTTC. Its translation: CASIETSGPYEQYF.

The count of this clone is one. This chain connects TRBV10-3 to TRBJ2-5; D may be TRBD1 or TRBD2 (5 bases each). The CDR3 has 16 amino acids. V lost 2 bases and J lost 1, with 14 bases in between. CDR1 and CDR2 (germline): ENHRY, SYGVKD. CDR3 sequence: CAISEALGRSQETQYF. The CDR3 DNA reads TGTGCCATCAGTGAGGCCCTGGGACGCTCCCAAGAGACCCAGTACTTC.

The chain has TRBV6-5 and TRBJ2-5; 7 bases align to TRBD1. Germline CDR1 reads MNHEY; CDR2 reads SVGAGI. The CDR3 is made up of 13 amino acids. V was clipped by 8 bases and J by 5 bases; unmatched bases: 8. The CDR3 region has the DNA TGTGCCAGCGTCAGGGACAGAGGGGAGACCCAGTACTTC. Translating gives CASVRDRGETQYF.

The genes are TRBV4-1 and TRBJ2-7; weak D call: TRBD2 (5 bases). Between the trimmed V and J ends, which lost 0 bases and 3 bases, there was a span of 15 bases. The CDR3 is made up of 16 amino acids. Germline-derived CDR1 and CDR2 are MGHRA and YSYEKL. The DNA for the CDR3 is TGCGCCAGCAGCCAAGAGGGCGGTGGCGGGCTCTACGAGCAGTACTTC. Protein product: CASSQEGGGGLYEQYF.

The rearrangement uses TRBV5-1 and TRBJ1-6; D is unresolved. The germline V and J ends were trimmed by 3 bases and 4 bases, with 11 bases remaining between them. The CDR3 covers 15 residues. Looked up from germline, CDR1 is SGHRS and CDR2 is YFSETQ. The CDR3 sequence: CASSSDVGYNSPLHF. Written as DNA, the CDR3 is TGCGCCAGCAGCTCGGACGTCGGTTATAATTCACCCCTCCACTTT. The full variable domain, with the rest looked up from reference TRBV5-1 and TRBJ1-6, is KAGVTQTPRYLIKTRGQQVTLSCSPISGHRSVSWYQQTPGQGLQFLFEYFSETQRNKGNFPGRFSGRQFSNSRSEMNVSTLELGDSALYLCASSSDVGYNSPLHFGNGTRLTVT.

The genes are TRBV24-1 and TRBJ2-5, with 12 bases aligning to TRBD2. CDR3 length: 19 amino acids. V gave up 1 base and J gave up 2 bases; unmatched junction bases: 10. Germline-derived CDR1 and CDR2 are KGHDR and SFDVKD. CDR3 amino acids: CATSDFRRTSGELQETQYF. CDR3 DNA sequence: TGTGCCACCAGTGATTTCAGACGGACTAGCGGGGAGTTACAAGAGACCCAGTACTTC.

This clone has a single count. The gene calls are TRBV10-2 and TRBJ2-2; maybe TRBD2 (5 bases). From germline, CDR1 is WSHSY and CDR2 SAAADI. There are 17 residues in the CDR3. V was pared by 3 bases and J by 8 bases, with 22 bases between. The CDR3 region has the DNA TGCGCCAGCAGTGATCGTTTAGGACTCCAAGGAGGTGGGGAGCTGTTTTTT. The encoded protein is CASSDRLGLQGGGELFF.

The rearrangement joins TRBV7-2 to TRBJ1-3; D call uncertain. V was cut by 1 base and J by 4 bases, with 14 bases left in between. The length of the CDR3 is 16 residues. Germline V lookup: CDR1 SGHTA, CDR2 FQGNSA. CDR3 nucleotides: TGTGCCAGCAGCTTAGGGCCAAGGGCCTCCGGAAACACCATATATTTT. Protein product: CASSLGPRASGNTIYF.

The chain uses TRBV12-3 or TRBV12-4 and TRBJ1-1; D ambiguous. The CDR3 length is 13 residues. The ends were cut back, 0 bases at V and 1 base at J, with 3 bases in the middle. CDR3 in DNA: TGTGCCAGCAGTTTAGCGGAGAACACTGAAGCTTTCTTT. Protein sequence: CASSLAENTEAFF.

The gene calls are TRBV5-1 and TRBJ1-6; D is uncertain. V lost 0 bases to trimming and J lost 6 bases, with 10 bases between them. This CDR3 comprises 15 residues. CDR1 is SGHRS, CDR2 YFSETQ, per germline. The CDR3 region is CASSLEGLVNSPLHF. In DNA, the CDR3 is TGCGCCAGCAGCTTGGAAGGGCTGGTTAATTCACCCCTCCACTTT.

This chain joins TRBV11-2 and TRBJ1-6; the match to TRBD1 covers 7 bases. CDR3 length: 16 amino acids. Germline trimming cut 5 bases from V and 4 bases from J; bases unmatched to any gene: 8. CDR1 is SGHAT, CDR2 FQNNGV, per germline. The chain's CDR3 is CASSVAGTAYNSPLHF. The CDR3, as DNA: TGTGCCAGCAGCGTCGCCGGGACAGCGTATAATTCACCCCTCCACTTT. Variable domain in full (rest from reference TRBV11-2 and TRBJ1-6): EAGVAQSPRYKIIEKRQSVAFWCNPISGHATLYWYQQILGQGPKLLIQFQNNGVVDDSQLPKDRFSAERLKGVDSTLKIQPAKLEDSAVYLCASSVAGTAYNSPLHFGNGTRLTVT.

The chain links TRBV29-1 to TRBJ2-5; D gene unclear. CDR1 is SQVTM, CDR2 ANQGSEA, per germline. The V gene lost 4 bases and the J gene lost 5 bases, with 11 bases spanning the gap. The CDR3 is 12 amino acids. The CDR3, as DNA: TGCAGCGTTGTTAAGCTAGGCGAGACCCAGTACTTC. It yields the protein CSVVKLGETQYF.

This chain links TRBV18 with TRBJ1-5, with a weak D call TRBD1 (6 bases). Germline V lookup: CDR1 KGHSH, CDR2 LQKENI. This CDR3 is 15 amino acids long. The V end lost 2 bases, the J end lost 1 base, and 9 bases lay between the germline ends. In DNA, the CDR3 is TGTGCCAGCTCACCATGGGGGGCGAGCAATCAGCCCCAGCATTTT. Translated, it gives CASSPWGASNQPQHF. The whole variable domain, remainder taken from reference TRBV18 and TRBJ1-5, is NAGVMQNPRHLVRRRGQEARLRCSPMKGHSHVYWYRQLPEEGLKFMVYLQKENIIDESGMPKERFSAEFPKEGPSILRIQQVVRGDSAAYFCASSPWGASNQPQHFGDGTRLSIL.

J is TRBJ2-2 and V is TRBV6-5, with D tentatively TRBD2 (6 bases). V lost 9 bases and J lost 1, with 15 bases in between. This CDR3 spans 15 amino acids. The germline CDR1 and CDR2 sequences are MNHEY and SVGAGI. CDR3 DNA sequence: TGTGCCAGGGAGACGGGAGAGGAGAACACCGGGGAGCTGTTTTTT. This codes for CARETGEENTGELFF.

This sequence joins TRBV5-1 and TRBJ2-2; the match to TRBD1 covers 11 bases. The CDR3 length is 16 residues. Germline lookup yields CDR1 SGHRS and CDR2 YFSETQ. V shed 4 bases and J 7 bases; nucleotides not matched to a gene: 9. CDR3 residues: CASSLGTGGIVGELFF. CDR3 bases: TGCGCCAGCAGCCTCGGGACAGGGGGTATCGTCGGGGAGCTGTTTTTT.

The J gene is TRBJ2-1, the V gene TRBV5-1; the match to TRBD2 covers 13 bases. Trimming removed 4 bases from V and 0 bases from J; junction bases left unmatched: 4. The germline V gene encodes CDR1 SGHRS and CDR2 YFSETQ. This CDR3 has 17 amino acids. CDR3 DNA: TGCGCCAGCAGCGGGGGACTAGCGGGACTCTCCTACAATGAGCAGTTCTTC. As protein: CASSGGLAGLSYNEQFF.